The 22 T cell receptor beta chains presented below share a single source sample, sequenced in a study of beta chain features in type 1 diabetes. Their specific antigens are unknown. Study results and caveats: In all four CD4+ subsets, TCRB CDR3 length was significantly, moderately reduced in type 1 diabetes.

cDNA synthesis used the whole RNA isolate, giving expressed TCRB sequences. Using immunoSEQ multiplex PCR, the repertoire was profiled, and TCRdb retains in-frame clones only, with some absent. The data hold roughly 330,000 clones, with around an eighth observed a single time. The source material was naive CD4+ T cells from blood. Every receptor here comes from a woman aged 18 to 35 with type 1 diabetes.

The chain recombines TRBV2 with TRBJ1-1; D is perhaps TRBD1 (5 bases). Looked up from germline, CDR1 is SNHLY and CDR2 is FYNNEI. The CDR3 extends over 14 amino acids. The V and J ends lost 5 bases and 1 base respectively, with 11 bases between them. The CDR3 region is CASSMQGKNTEAFF. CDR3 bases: TGTGCCAGCAGTATGCAGGGAAAGAACACTGAAGCTTTCTTT.

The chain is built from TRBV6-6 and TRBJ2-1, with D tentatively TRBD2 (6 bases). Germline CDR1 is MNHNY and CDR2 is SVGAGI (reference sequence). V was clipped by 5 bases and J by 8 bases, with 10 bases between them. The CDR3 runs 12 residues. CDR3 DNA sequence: TGTGCCAGCAGTCATACGGGGGATGAGCAGTTCTTC. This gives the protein CASSHTGDEQFF.

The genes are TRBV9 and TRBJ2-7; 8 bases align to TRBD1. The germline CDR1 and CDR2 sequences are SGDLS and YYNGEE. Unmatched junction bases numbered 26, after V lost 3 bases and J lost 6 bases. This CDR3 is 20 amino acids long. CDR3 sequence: CASSDSPGQGRTGRVLEQYV. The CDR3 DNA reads TGTGCCAGCAGCGACTCCCCTGGACAGGGTAGGACGGGAAGAGTCCTCGAGCAGTACGTC.

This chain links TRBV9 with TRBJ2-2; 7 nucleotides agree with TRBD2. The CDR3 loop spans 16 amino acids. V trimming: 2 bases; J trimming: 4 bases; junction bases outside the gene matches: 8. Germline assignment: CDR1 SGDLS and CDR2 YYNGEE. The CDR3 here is CASSVVAGVGTGELFF. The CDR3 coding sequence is TGTGCCAGCAGCGTCGTGGCGGGAGTAGGCACCGGGGAGCTGTTTTTT. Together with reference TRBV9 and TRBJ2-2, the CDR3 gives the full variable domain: DSGVTQTPKHLITATGQRVTLRCSPRSGDLSVYWYQQSLDQGLQFLIQYYNGEERAKGNILERFSAQQFPDLHSELNLSSLELGDSALYFCASSVVAGVGTGELFFGEGSRLTVL.

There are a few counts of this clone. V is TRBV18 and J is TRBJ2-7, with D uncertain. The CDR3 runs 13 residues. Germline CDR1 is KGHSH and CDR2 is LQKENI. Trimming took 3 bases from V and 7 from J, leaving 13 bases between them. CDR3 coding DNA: TGTGCCAGCTCACCCTCAGGATCCGGGGAGCAGTACGTC. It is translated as CASSPSGSGEQYV.

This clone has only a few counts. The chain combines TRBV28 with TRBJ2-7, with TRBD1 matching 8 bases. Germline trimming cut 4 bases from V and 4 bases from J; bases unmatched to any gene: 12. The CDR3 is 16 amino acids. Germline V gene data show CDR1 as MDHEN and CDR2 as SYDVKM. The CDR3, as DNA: TGTGCCAGCAGTTCGACAGGGGTGAGGTCTTGGTACGAGCAGTACGTC. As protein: CASSSTGVRSWYEQYV.

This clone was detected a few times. The CDR3 sequence: CAWTGGAETQYF. In DNA form, the CDR3 reads TGTGCCTGGACAGGGGGCGCAGAGACCCAGTACTTC. The V and J genes are TRBV30 and TRBJ2-5; 8 bases align to TRBD1. Germline values: CDR1 GTSNPN, CDR2 SVGIG (reference sequence). This CDR3 region has 12 residues. V dropped 4 bases and J dropped 4; count of bases not matched to a gene: 2.

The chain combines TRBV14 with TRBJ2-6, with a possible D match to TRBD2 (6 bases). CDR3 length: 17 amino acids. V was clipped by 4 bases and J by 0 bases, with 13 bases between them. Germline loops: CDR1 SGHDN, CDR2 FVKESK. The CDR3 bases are TGTGCCAGCAGCCCCCTGGAGGGGTTCTCTGGGGCCAACGTCCTGACTTTC. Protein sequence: CASSPLEGFSGANVLTF.

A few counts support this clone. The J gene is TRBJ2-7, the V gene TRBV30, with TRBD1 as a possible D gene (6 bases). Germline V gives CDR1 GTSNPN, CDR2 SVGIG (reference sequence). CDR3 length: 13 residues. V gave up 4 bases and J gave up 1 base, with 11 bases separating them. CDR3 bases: TGTGCCTGGAATACCGGACAGTCCTACGAGCAGTACTTC. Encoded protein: CAWNTGQSYEQYF. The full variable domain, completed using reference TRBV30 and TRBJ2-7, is SQTIHQWPATLVQPVGSPLSLECTVEGTSNPNLYWYRQAAGRGLQLLFYSVGIGQISSEVPQNLSASRPQDRQFILSSKKLLLSDSGFYLCAWNTGQSYEQYFGPGTRLTVT.

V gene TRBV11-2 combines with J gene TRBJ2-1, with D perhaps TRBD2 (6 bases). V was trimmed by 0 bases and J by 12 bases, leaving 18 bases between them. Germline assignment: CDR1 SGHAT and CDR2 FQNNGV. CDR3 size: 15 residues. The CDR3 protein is CASSLDLIAVHWQFF. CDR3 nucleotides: TGTGCCAGCAGCTTAGATTTGATAGCGGTACATTGGCAGTTCTTC.

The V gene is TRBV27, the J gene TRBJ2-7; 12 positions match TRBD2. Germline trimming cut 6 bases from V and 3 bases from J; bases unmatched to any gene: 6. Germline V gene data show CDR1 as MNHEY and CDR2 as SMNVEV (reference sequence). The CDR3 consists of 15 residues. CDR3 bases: TGTGCCAGCAGGAAACTAGCGGGAGGAATCTACGAGCAGTACTTC. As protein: CASRKLAGGIYEQYF.

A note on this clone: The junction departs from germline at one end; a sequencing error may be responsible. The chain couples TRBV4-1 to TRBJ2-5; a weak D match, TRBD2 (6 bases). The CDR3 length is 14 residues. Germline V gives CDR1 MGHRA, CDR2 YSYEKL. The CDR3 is CASSRTGEQETQYF. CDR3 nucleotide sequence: TGTGCCAGCAGCCGAACGGGAGAGCAAGAGACCCAGTACTTC.

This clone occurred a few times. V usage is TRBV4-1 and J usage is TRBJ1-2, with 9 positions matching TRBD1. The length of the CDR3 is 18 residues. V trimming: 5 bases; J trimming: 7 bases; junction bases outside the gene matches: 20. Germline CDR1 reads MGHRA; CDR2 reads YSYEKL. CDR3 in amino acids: CASSLADRGSYSGGGYTF. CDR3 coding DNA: TGCGCCAGCAGCTTGGCGGACAGGGGAAGTTATAGCGGTGGTGGCTACACCTTC.

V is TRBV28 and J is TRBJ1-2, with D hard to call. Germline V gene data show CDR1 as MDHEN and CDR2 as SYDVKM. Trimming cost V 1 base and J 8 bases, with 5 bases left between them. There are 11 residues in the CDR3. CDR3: CASSLSRGYTF. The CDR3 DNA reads TGTGCCAGCAGTTTATCCCGGGGCTACACCTTC.

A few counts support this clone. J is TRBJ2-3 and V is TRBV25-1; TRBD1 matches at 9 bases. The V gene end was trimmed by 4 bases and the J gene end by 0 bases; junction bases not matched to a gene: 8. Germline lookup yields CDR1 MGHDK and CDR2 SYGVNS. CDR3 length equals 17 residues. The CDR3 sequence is CASSVQGALTSTDTQYF. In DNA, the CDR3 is TGTGCCAGCAGTGTACAGGGGGCCCTCACTAGCACAGATACGCAGTATTTT.

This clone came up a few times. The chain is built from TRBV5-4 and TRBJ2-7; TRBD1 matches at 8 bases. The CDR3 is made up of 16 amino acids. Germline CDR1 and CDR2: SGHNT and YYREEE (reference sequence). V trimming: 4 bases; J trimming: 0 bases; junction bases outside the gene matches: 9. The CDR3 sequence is CASSPAGQGYSYEQYF. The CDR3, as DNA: TGTGCCAGCAGCCCCGCCGGACAGGGCTACTCCTACGAGCAGTACTTC.

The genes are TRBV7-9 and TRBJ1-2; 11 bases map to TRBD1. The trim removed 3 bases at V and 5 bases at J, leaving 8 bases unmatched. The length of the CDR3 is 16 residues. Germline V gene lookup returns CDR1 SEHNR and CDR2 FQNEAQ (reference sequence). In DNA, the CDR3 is TGTGCCAGCAGCTTGGGCGGGACAGGGGGTATTTATGGCTACACCTTC. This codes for CASSLGGTGGIYGYTF.

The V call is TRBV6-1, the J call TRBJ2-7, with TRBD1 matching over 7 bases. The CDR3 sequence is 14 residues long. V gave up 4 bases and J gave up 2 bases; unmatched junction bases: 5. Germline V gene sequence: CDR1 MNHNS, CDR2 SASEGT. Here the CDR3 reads CASSVGTAPYEQYV. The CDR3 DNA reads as TGTGCCAGCAGTGTAGGGACAGCTCCCTACGAGCAGTACGTC.

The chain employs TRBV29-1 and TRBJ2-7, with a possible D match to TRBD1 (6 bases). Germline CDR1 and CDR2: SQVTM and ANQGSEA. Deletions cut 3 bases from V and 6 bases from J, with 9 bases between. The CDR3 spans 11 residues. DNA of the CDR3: TGCAGCGTTGAGGGCAGGGGCGAGCAGTACTTC. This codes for CSVEGRGEQYF.

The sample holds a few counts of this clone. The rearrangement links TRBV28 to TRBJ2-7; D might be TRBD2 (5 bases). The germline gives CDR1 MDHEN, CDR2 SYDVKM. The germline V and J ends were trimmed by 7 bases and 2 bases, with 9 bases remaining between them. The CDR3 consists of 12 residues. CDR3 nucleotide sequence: TGTGCCAGCAACCTAGCTCCCTACGAGCAGTACTTC. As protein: CASNLAPYEQYF.

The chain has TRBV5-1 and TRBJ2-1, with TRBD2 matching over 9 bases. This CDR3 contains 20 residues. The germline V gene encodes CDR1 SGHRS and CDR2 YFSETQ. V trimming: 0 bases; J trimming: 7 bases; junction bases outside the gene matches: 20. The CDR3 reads CASSLESASGTSSRGNEQFF. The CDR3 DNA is TGCGCCAGCAGCTTGGAGTCCGCTAGCGGGACCTCCTCCCGGGGGAATGAGCAGTTCTTC.

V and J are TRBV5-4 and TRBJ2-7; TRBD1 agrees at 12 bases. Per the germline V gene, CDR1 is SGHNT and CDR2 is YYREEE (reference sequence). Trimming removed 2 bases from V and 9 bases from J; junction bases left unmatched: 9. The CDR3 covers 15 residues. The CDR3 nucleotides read TGTGCCAGCAGCTTTGGGACAGGGGGCATTGCTGGGCAGTACGTC. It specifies CASSFGTGGIAGQYV.